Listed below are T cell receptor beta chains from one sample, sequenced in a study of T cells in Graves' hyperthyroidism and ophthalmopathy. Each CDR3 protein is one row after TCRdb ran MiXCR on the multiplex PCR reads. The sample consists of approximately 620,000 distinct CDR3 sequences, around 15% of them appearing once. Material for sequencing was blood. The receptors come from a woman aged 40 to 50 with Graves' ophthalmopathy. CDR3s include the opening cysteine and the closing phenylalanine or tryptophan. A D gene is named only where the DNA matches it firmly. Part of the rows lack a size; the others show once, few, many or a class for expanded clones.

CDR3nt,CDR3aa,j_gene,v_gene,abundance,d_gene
TGCGCCAGCAGCCAAGTGGGGGGCCCTGGAAACACCATATATTTT,CASSQVGGPGNTIYF,TRBJ1-3,TRBV5-1,-,-
TGTGCCAGCAGCCAGGGGACCGGGCTTGAGCAGTTCTTC,CASSQGTGLEQFF,TRBJ2-1,TRBV3-1,many,-
TGCGCCAGCAGCCAAGTGTGGGGGCTGGACGAGCAGTACTTC,CASSQVWGLDEQYF,TRBJ2-7,TRBV4-1,few,-
TGCGCCAGCAGCTTGGACGGGAGTGTTGAGCAGTTCTTC,CASSLDGSVEQFF,TRBJ2-1,TRBV5-1,many,-
TGTGCCAGCAGGGTAGGATTACTCACTGAAGCTTTCTTT,CASRVGLLTEAFF,TRBJ1-1,TRBV12-3/TRBV12-4,many,-
TGTGCCAGCAGTTACCGACAGGCCTATGGCTACACCTTC,CASSYRQAYGYTF,TRBJ1-2,TRBV6-1,many,-
TGTGCCAGCAGCTCCCGGGACAGGGGATACAATGAGCAGTTCTTC,CASSSRDRGYNEQFF,TRBJ2-1,TRBV7-2,-,TRBD1
TGTGCCAGCAGCTTAGGATACGGGGGGGTCCACAATGAGCAGTTCTTC,CASSLGYGGVHNEQFF,TRBJ2-1,TRBV11-1,many,TRBD2
TGCAGCGTCAAGACGCCCCGGTATGGCTACACCTTC,CSVKTPRYGYTF,TRBJ1-2,TRBV29-1,-,-
TGTGCCACCAGCAGAGACTTCACAGATACGCAGTATTTT,CATSRDFTDTQYF,TRBJ2-3,TRBV15,few,-
TGTGCCAGCAGCCCGGGGGGAGCCAGCTCCTACGAGCAGTACTTC,CASSPGGASSYEQYF,TRBJ2-7,TRBV5-4,-,TRBD2
TGTGCCAGCAGACCAAGCGTCGCCAGGGTCACCGGGGAGCTGTTTTTT,CASRPSVARVTGELFF,TRBJ2-2,TRBV6-1,few,-
TGTGCCATCATGGGGGGCTTCATGGCTGCAGATACGCAGTATTTT,CAIMGGFMAADTQYF,TRBJ2-3,TRBV10-3,-,-
TGTGCCATCAGTGAGTCAGGGACAGGGTATGGAGATACGCAGTATTTT,CAISESGTGYGDTQYF,TRBJ2-3,TRBV10-3,few,TRBD1
TGTGCCAGCAGTCGAAGTTATTCGGGTGAAAAACTGTTTTTT,CASSRSYSGEKLFF,TRBJ1-4,TRBV12-3/TRBV12-4,many,-
TGTGCCAGCACTTTGACAGGGGCACTCAACACTGAAGCTTTCTTT,CASTLTGALNTEAFF,TRBJ1-1,TRBV7-9,-,TRBD1
TGTGCCAGCAGTTACTCGCCCGATGAACGGCAGGGCCAATACCCCAAAGAGACCCAGTACTTC,CASSYSPDERQGQYPKETQYF,TRBJ2-5,TRBV6-5,many,-
TGTGCCAGTAGGGGGCACAGCCAAGAGACCCAGTACTTC,CASRGHSQETQYF,TRBJ2-5,TRBV19,-,-
TGTGCCAGGGTGTTACAAGACTCGTACAGTGAGCAGTTCTTC,CARVLQDSYSEQFF,TRBJ2-1,TRBV6-2/TRBV6-3,-,-
TGCGCCAGCAGTCCGGGACTCCCGGCGGGGGAGCAGTACTTC,CASSPGLPAGEQYF,TRBJ2-7,TRBV10-1,-,-
TGTGCCAGCAGTGAGAGGGCAGAAGAGACCCAGTACTTC,CASSERAEETQYF,TRBJ2-5,TRBV2,many,-
TGTGCCAGCAGTCCTCCGGGACTAGCGCTATACGAGCAGTACTTC,CASSPPGLALYEQYF,TRBJ2-7,TRBV28,-,TRBD2
TGTGCCAGCAGGGGTTTTTTGGGCTACACCTTC,CASRGFLGYTF,TRBJ1-2,TRBV12-3/TRBV12-4,few,-
TGTGCCAGCAGCTCCACGGACGGATCCTACGAGCAGTACTTC,CASSSTDGSYEQYF,TRBJ2-7,TRBV5-6,few,-
TGTGCCAGCAGCCCACTAGGACTGGAATCCTACGAGCAGTACTTC,CASSPLGLESYEQYF,TRBJ2-7,TRBV3-1,many,-
TGCGCCAGCAGCTTAAGCCTACTAGCGAGTAAAGAGACCCAGTACTTC,CASSLSLLASKETQYF,TRBJ2-5,TRBV5-1,many,TRBD2
TGTGCCAGCAGCTACGGACTAGCGGGGACAGATACGCAGTATTTT,CASSYGLAGTDTQYF,TRBJ2-3,TRBV7-9,many,TRBD2
TGCAGCGTTGCTGAGCGGGGCTCCTACAATGAGCAGTTCTTC,CSVAERGSYNEQFF,TRBJ2-1,TRBV29-1,many,TRBD2
TGCGCCAGCAGCCAACCCCAGGGGGCAGGGACTGAAGCTTTCTTT,CASSQPQGAGTEAFF,TRBJ1-1,TRBV5-1,many,TRBD1
TGTGCCAGCACGGCCAGCAGGGTAAGGTACAATGAGCAGTTCTTC,CASTASRVRYNEQFF,TRBJ2-1,TRBV6-1,many,-
TGTGCCAGCAGCGAGGTTAGGACTAGCTCTTCCAATGAGCAGTTCTTC,CASSEVRTSSSNEQFF,TRBJ2-1,TRBV7-9,many,TRBD2
TGTGCCAGCAGCCAACCCTTAGTCACCCTCCACTTT,CASSQPLVTLHF,TRBJ1-6,TRBV14,few,-
TGCAGTGCTAGAGATCCCGTGAACACTGAAGCTTTCTTT,CSARDPVNTEAFF,TRBJ1-1,TRBV20-1,-,-
TGTGCCAGTAGTATAACGGCGACAGGGGGTTATAATTCACCCCTCCACTTT,CASSITATGGYNSPLHF,TRBJ1-6,TRBV19,-,TRBD1
TGTGCCAGTAAGCCAGGGGACACTGAAGCTTTCTTT,CASKPGDTEAFF,TRBJ1-1,TRBV19,-,-
TGTGCCAGCAGTTACATCGGGGGGTCGCAGGGAGCCAAAAACATTCAGTACTTC,CASSYIGGSQGAKNIQYF,TRBJ2-4,TRBV6-5,many,TRBD2
TGTGCCAGCAGACCCGGCCGGAGGAAGGACCAAGAGACCCAGTACTTC,CASRPGRRKDQETQYF,TRBJ2-5,TRBV7-8,many,-
TGCGCCAGCAGACCTTCCAAAACGGTCGCCGGGGAGCTGTTTTTT,CASRPSKTVAGELFF,TRBJ2-2,TRBV5-1,few,-
TGTGCCAGCAGCGACAGGCCCGGAGAGCAGTACTTC,CASSDRPGEQYF,TRBJ2-7,TRBV6-2/TRBV6-3,many,-
TGTGCCAGCAGTTTATCGGCAGGACGTGGGCAGTACTTC,CASSLSAGRGQYF,TRBJ2-7,TRBV28,few,-